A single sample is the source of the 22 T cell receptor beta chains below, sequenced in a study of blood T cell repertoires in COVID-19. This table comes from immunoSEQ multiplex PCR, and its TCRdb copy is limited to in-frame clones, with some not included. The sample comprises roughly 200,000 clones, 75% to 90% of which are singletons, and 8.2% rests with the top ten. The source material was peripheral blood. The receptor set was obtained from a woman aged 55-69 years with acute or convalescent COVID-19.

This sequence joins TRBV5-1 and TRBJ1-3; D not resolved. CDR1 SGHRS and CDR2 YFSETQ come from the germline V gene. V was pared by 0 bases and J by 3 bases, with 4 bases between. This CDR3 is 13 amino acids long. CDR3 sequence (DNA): TGCGCCAGCAGCTTGGACAGTGGAAACACCATATATTTT. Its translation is CASSLDSGNTIYF.

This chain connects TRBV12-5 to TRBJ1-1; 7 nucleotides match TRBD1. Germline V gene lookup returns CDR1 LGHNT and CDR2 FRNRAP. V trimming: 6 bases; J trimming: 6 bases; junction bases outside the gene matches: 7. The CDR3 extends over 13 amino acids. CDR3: CASGPPGTAEAFF. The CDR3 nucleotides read TGTGCTAGTGGACCCCCTGGGACAGCTGAAGCTTTCTTT.

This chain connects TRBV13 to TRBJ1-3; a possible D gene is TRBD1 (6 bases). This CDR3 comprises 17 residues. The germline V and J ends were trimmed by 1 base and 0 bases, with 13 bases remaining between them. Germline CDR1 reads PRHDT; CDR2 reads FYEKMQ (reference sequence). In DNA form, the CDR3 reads TGTGCCAGCAGCTTAGCATTTGGGGGCCTCTCTGGAAACACCATATATTTT. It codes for CASSLAFGGLSGNTIYF.

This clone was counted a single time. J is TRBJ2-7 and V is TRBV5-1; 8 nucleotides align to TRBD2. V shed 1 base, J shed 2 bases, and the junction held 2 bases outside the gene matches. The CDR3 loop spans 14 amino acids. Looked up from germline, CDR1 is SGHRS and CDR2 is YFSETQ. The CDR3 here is CASSLTSGAYEQYV. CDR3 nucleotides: TGCGCCAGCAGCTTGACTAGCGGAGCCTACGAGCAGTACGTC.

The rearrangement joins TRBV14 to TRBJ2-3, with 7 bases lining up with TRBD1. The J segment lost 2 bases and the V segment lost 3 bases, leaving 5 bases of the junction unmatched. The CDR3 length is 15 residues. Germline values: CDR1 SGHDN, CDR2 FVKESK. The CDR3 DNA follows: TGTGCCAGCAGCCAGACAGGGAGTCCCACAGATACGCAGTATTTT. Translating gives CASSQTGSPTDTQYF.

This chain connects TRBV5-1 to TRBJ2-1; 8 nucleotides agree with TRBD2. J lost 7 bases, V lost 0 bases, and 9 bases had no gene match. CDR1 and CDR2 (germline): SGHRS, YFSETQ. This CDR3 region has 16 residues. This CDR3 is CASSLAGGLGKNEQFF. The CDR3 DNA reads TGCGCCAGCAGCTTGGCGGGGGGGCTCGGAAAGAATGAGCAGTTCTTC.

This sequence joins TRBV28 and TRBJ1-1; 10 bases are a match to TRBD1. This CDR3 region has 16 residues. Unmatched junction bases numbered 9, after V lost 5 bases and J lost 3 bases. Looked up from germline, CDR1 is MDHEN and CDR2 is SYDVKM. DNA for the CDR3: TGTGCCAGCAGTCCGACCTTCGGGACAGGGGACACTGAAGCTTTCTTT. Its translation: CASSPTFGTGDTEAFF.

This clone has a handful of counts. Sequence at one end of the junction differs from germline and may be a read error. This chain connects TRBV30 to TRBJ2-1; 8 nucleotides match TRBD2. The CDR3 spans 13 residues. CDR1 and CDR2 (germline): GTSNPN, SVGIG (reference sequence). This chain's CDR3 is CAWSVQLLADPLF. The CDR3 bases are TGTGCCTGGAGTGTACAGCTACTAGCGGACCCCCTCTTC.

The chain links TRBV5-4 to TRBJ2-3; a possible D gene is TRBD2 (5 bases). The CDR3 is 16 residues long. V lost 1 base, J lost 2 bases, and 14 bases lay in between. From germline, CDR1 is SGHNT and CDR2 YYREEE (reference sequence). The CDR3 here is CASSLKVGGYTDTQYF. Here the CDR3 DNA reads TGTGCCAGCAGCTTGAAGGTTGGCGGGTACACAGATACGCAGTATTTT.

The CDR3 protein is CASRITSGVINEQFF. In DNA, the CDR3 is TGTGCCAGCAGAATTACTAGCGGGGTAATCAATGAGCAGTTCTTC. This chain connects TRBV5-5 to TRBJ2-1; 10 bases match TRBD2. Unmatched junction bases numbered 8, after V lost 5 bases and J lost 6 bases. The CDR3 length is 15 residues. Germline assignment: CDR1 SGHKS and CDR2 YYEKEE (reference sequence). The full variable domain, completed using reference TRBV5-5 and TRBJ2-1, is DAGVTQSPTHLIKTRGQQVTLRCSPISGHKSVSWYQQVLGQGPQFIFQYYEKEERGRGNFPDRFSARQFPNYSSELNVNALLLGDSALYLCASRITSGVINEQFFGPGTRLTVL.

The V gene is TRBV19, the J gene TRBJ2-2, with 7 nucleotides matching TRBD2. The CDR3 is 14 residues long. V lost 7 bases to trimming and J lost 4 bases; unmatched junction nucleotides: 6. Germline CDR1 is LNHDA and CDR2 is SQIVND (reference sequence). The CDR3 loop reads CASNGGSFTGELFF. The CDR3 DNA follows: TGTGCCAGTAATGGCGGGAGTTTCACCGGGGAGCTGTTTTTT.

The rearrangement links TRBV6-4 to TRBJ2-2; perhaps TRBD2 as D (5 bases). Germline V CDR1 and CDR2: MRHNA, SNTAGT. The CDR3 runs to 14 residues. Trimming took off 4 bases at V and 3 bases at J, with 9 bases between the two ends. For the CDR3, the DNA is TGTGCCAGCAGTGCTCTAGCTGACACCGGGGAGCTGTTTTTT. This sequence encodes CASSALADTGELFF.

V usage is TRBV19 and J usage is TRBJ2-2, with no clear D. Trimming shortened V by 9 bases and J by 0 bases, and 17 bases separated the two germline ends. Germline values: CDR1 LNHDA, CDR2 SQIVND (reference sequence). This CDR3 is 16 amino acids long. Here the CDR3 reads CASKDLTRSNTGELFF. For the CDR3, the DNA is TGTGCCAGCAAAGATCTCACGAGGTCGAACACCGGGGAGCTGTTTTTT.

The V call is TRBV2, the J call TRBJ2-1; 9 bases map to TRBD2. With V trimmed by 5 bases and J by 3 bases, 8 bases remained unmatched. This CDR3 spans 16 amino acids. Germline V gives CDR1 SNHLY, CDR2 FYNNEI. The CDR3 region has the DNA TGTGCCAGCAGTTCCCCAGGACTAGCGCTCTACAATGAGCAGTTCTTC. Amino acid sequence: CASSSPGLALYNEQFF. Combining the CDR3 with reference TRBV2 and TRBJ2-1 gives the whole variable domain EPEVTQTPSHQVTQMGQEVILRCVPISNHLYFYWYRQILGQKVEFLVSFYNNEISEKSEIFDDQFSVERPDGSNFTLKIRSTKLEDSAMYFCASSSPGLALYNEQFFGPGTRLTVL.

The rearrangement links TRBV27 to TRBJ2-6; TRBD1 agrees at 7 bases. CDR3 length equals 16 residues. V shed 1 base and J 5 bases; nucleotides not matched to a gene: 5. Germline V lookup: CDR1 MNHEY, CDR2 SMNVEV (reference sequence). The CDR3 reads CASSLYPGGRANVLTF. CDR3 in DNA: TGTGCCAGCAGTTTATATCCAGGGGGTAGGGCCAACGTCCTGACTTTC.

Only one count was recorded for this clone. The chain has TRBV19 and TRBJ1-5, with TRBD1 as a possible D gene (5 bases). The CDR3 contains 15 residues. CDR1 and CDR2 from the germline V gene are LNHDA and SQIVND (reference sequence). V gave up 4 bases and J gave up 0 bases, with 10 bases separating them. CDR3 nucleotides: TGTGCCAGTAGTAACGGGGGGGGTAGCAATCAGCCCCAGCATTTT. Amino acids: CASSNGGGSNQPQHF.

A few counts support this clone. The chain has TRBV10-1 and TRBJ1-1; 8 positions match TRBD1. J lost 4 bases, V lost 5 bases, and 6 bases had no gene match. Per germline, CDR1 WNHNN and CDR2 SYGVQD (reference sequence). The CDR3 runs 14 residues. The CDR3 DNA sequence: TGCGCCAGCAGTCCGACAGGGGTAGCCACTGAAGCTTTCTTT. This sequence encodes CASSPTGVATEAFF.

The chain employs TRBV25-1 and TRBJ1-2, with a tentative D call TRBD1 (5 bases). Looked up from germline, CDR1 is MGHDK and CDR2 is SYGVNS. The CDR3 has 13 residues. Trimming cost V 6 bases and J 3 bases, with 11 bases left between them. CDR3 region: CASSLKTDYGYTF. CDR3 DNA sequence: TGTGCCAGCAGCCTTAAGACAGACTATGGCTACACCTTC.

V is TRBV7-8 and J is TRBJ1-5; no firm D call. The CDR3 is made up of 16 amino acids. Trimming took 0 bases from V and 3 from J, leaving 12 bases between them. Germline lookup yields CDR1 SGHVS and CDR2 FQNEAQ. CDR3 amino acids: CASSLALIGNNQPQHF. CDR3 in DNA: TGTGCCAGCAGCTTAGCGCTCATCGGGAACAATCAGCCCCAGCATTTT.

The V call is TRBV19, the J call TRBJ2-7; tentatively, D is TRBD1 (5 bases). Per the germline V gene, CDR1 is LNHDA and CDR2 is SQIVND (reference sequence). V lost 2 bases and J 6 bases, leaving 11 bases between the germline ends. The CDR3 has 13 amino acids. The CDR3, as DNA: TGTGCCAGTAGTATATTAGATGGGGCCGAGCAGTACGTC. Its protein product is CASSILDGAEQYV.

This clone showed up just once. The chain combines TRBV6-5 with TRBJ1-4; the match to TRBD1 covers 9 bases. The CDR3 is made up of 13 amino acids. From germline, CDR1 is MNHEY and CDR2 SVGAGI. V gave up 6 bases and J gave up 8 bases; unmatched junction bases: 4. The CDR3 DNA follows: TGTGCCAGCAGCCGACAGGGGGGAGAAAAACTGTTTTTT. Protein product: CASSRQGGEKLFF.

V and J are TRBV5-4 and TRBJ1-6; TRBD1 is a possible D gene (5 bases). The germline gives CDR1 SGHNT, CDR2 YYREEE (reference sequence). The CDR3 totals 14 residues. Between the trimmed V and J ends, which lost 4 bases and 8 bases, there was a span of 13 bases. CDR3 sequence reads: CASSIRVMDSPLHF. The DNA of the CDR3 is TGTGCCAGCAGCATCAGGGTAATGGATTCACCCCTCCACTTT.